The rows below give T cell receptor beta chains drawn from one sample of a study of spatial heterogeneity in lung cancer. From the 5' RACE reads, TCRdb called clonotypes with MiXCR, one entry per CDR3 protein. This table has thousands of distinct CDR3 sequences, about 5.8% appearing once. This specimen consisted of lung tumor tissue, obtained at surgery. These receptors all stem from a male donor with early-stage non-small cell lung cancer. The CDR3 runs from the conserved cysteine through the conserved F or W.

v_call	j_call	cdr3_aa
TRBV12-3/TRBV12-4	TRBJ2-7	CASSPSGYEQYF
TRBV6-5	TRBJ2-7	CASSYRRDRVSYEQYF
TRBV10-3	TRBJ2-5	CAIRDNQETQYF
TRBV7-2	TRBJ2-1	CASSLSWTSGEQFF
TRBV20-1	TRBJ2-2	CSGVSSGHTGELFF
TRBV6-2/TRBV6-3	TRBJ1-5	CASSPTGSPQHF
TRBV28	TRBJ1-4	CASSIDRVGEKLFF
TRBV3-1	TRBJ1-5	CASSHKGGLGPQHF
TRBV6-1	TRBJ1-2	CASSELNNYGYNF
TRBV21-1	TRBJ2-7	CASTRTGGTAEQYF
TRBV7-2	TRBJ1-4	CASSPRTGSNEKLFF
TRBV7-9	TRBJ1-6	CASSLGFGLHF
TRBV20-1	TRBJ2-4	CSGGGTLVGAKNIQYF
TRBV6-6	TRBJ1-5	CASSPRRGGYSNQPQHF
TRBV5-6	TRBJ2-5	CASSSGLAGGETQYF
TRBV12-3/TRBV12-4	TRBJ2-3	CASSLLGRTSTDTQYF
TRBV6-6	TRBJ1-5	CASSYSGQYNQPQHF
TRBV14	TRBJ2-1	CASSHRALVPYNEQFF
TRBV4-3	TRBJ2-7	CASSPGQGAYEQYF
TRBV5-1	TRBJ2-5	CASSPSPGGYETQYF
TRBV29-1	TRBJ2-7	CSARGGSGEQYF
TRBV6-1	TRBJ2-1	CASSKDPTLSYNEQFF
TRBV20-1	TRBJ2-7	CSALRDRVYEQYF
TRBV5-1	TRBJ1-1	CASSWRGPENTEAFF
TRBV7-2	TRBJ2-3	CASSPDTRTYTQYF
TRBV4-3	TRBJ2-4	CASSHQSPGLAKNIQYF
TRBV3-1	TRBJ2-7	CASSQGDRVYEQYF
TRBV23-1	TRBJ2-5	CASSQSGRNQETQYF
TRBV29-1	TRBJ2-7	CSVRGKNEQYF